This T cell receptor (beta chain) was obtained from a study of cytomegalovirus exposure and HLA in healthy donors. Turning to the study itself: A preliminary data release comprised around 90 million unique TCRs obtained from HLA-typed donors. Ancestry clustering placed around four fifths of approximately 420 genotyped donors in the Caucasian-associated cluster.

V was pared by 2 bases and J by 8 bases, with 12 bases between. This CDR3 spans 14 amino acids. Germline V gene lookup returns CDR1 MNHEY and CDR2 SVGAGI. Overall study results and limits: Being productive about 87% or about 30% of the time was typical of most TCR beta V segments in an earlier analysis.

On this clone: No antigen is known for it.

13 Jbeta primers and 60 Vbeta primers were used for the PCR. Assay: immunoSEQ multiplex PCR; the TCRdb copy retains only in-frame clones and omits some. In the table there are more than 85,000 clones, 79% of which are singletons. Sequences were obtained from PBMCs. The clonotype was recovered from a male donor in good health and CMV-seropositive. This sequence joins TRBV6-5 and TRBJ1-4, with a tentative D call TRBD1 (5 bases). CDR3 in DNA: TGTGCCAGCAGTTACAGCGGGGGGGTCGAAAAACTGTTTTTT. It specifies CASSYSGGVEKLFF.